What follows are 25 T cell receptor beta chains derived from one specimen sequenced in a study of shared clonotypes between healthy human individuals. Clones were read by immunoSEQ multiplex PCR, and TCRdb kept only the in-frame ones, dropping some. Of about half a million clones in the sample, approximately 80% were seen once. Input material: PBMCs. The receptors originated from a woman in her 40s in good health. Some clones in this sample may be carry-over from other donors' samples.

The chain joins TRBV29-1 to TRBJ2-3, with 7 bases lining up with TRBD1. The CDR3 has 10 amino acids. From germline, CDR1 is SQVTM and CDR2 ANQGSEA. V trimming: 4 bases; J trimming: 11 bases; junction bases outside the gene matches: 3. CDR3 residues: CSVGDREQYF. Here the CDR3 DNA reads TGCAGCGTTGGTGACAGGGAGCAGTATTTT.

This clone has a single count. The chain links TRBV25-1 to TRBJ2-5; D possibly uses TRBD1 or TRBD2 (5 bases each). The end of the DNA aligns better with TRBJ2-7, so the J call may be wrong. This CDR3 has 13 amino acids. The germline gives CDR1 MGHDK, CDR2 SYGVNS. As DNA, the CDR3 is TGTGCCAGCATTGGGGACGGGGTCTACGAGCAGTACTTC. Translating gives CASIGDGVYEQYF.

Remarks on this clone: Different DNA sequences within this sample yield the same CDR3. V and J are TRBV5-1 and TRBJ1-2; D gene uncertain. V gave up 1 base and J gave up 4 bases, with 5 bases separating them. The CDR3 is made up of 12 amino acids. Germline V lookup: CDR1 SGHRS, CDR2 YFSETQ. CDR3 nucleotide sequence: TGCGCCAGCAGCTTGTTGGGCTATGGCTACACCTTC. Protein sequence: CASSLLGYGYTF.

This clone was counted once. The rearrangement joins TRBV7-9 to TRBJ1-1; tentatively, D is TRBD1 (5 bases). V was pared by 2 bases and J by 6 bases, with 10 bases between. The CDR3 extends over 13 amino acids. Germline CDR1 reads SEHNR; CDR2 reads FQNEAQ (reference sequence). CDR3 in DNA: TGTGCCAGCAGCTTAAACTGGGGCTCTGAAGCTTTCTTT. It codes for CASSLNWGSEAFF.

V gene TRBV29-1 combines with J gene TRBJ1-5; D unclear. Trimming took off 6 bases at V and 5 bases at J, with 11 bases between the two ends. CDR1 SQVTM and CDR2 ANQGSEA come from the germline V gene. The CDR3 totals 12 residues. The CDR3 here is CSVGEPYQPQHF. In DNA form, the CDR3 reads TGCAGCGTCGGGGAACCGTATCAGCCCCAGCATTTT.

This rearrangement joins TRBV2 to TRBJ2-7; TRBD2 matches 10 bases. Germline V lookup: CDR1 SNHLY, CDR2 FYNNEI. The CDR3 runs 14 residues. Trimming took 7 bases from V and 5 from J; bases not matched to a gene: 8. For the CDR3, the DNA is TGTGCCAGCACCCCAAGCGGGAGGGCCGACGAGCAGTACTTC. Protein: CASTPSGRADEQYF. The full variable domain, with the rest looked up from reference TRBV2 and TRBJ2-7, is EPEVTQTPSHQVTQMGQEVILRCVPISNHLYFYWYRQILGQKVEFLVSFYNNEISEKSEIFDDQFSVERPDGSNFTLKIRSTKLEDSAMYFCASTPSGRADEQYFGPGTRLTVT.

The chain is built from TRBV6-1 and TRBJ2-7; 8 bases match TRBD1. The CDR3 extends over 13 amino acids. V lost 5 bases and J lost 4; bases outside the gene matches: 4. Per the germline V gene, CDR1 is MNHNS and CDR2 is SASEGT. CDR3 in DNA: TGTGCCAGCAGTCCAAGACAGGGGTACGAGCAGTACTTC. Its translation: CASSPRQGYEQYF.

CDR3 nucleotide sequence: TGTGCCAGCAGCCCGGCTCCCTCCTACGAGCAGTACTTC. This codes for CASSPAPSYEQYF. The chain couples TRBV7-8 to TRBJ2-7; no clear D gene. With 5 bases removed from V and 0 bases from J, the gap between germline ends came to 8 bases. CDR1 and CDR2 from the germline V gene are SGHVS and FQNEAQ. CDR3 length: 13 residues. The variable domain in full, with the rest retrieved from reference TRBV7-8 and TRBJ2-7, is GAGVSQSPRYKVAKRGQDVALRCDPISGHVSLFWYQQALGQGPEFLTYFQNEAQLDKSGLPSDRFFAERPEGSVSTLKIQRTQQEDSAVYLCASSPAPSYEQYFGPGTRLTVT.

This clone turned up a few times. The V call is TRBV4-1, the J call TRBJ1-5; 9 bases align to TRBD1. J was trimmed by 11 bases and V by 0 bases; bases with no gene match: 11. The CDR3 sequence is 16 residues long. CDR1 and CDR2 from the germline V gene are MGHRA and YSYEKL. The CDR3, as DNA: TGCGCCAGCAGCCAAGACGGGGGACAGGGAGCACTCTCCCAGCATTTT. This encodes CASSQDGGQGALSQHF.

CDR3 in DNA: TGTGCCAGCAGATGGGCGGGAGGCGGCGGGGAGCTGTTTTTT. It specifies CASRWAGGGGELFF. The rearrangement uses TRBV25-1 and TRBJ2-2, with TRBD2 identical over 8 bases. This CDR3 comprises 14 residues. Germline V gene lookup returns CDR1 MGHDK and CDR2 SYGVNS. After removal of 6 bases from V and 7 bases from J, the junction contained 7 bases not matched to a gene.

This clone was counted at least ten times. The sample carries other DNA sequences with the same CDR3. The chain uses TRBV2 and TRBJ1-5, with D maybe TRBD1 (6 bases). Germline CDR1 is SNHLY and CDR2 is FYNNEI. The CDR3 length is 13 residues. Trimming shortened V by 6 bases and J by 3 bases, and 9 bases separated the two germline ends. Written as DNA, the CDR3 is TGTGCCAGCAGAGGGGACAACAATCAGCCCCAGCATTTT. It encodes CASRGDNNQPQHF.

This clone was detected only a few times. One end of the junction does not line up with germline, which may come from a read error. The chain employs TRBV28 and TRBJ1-4, with D possibly being TRBD1 (5 bases). The CDR3 contains 14 residues. Germline V gene lookup returns CDR1 MDHEN and CDR2 SYDVKM. The CDR3 DNA sequence: TGTGCCAGCAGTTTGACAGCAACTAATGGAAAACTGTTTTTT. Encoded protein: CASSLTATNGKLFF.

This sequence joins TRBV5-4 and TRBJ2-1, with D tentatively TRBD1 (5 bases). Trimming removed 4 bases from V and 0 bases from J, with 17 bases in between. CDR1 SGHNT and CDR2 YYREEE come from the germline V gene (reference sequence). The CDR3 loop spans 17 amino acids. The CDR3 region is CASSPQAFPSSYNEQFF. The CDR3 nucleotides are TGTGCCAGCAGCCCACAGGCGTTCCCGAGCTCCTACAATGAGCAGTTCTTC.

This clone has just a few counts. V and J are TRBV10-2 and TRBJ1-5; D gene uncertain. CDR1 and CDR2 from the germline V gene are WSHSY and SAAADI. V was clipped by 2 bases and J by 6 bases, with 11 bases between them. The CDR3 extends over 14 amino acids. In DNA form, the CDR3 reads TGCGCCAGCAGTGAGACGGGCTGGACTCAGCCCCAGCATTTT. Encoded protein: CASSETGWTQPQHF.

This chain joins TRBV27 and TRBJ2-2; tentative D call: TRBD2 (6 bases). This CDR3 contains 16 residues. The V and J ends lost 1 base and 7 bases respectively, with 16 bases between them. Germline V gene sequence: CDR1 MNHEY, CDR2 SMNVEV (reference sequence). CDR3 loop: CASSLWSGDWGGELFF. DNA for the CDR3: TGTGCCAGCAGTTTATGGTCGGGAGATTGGGGCGGGGAGCTGTTTTTT.

This sequence joins TRBV27 and TRBJ1-5; D gene ambiguous. This CDR3 contains 15 residues. V was trimmed by 7 bases and J by 2 bases, leaving 15 bases between them. CDR1 MNHEY and CDR2 SMNVEV come from the germline V gene (reference sequence). The CDR3 bases are TGTGCCAGCAACCTTCAGACACCCCGCAATCAGCCCCAGCATTTT. Translation gives CASNLQTPRNQPQHF.

The rearrangement uses TRBV2 and TRBJ2-1; TRBD2 matches at 11 bases. V shed 7 bases, J shed 3 bases, and the junction held 2 bases outside the gene matches. CDR3 size: 14 residues. Per the germline V gene, CDR1 is SNHLY and CDR2 is FYNNEI. CDR3 protein: CASTGLAGYNEQFF. In DNA, the CDR3 is TGTGCCAGCACCGGACTAGCGGGCTACAATGAGCAGTTCTTC.

This chain links TRBV2 with TRBJ1-5; D possibly corresponds to TRBD1 (5 bases). This CDR3 is 15 amino acids long. V was pared by 4 bases and J by 5 bases, with 15 bases between. The germline V gene encodes CDR1 SNHLY and CDR2 FYNNEI. The CDR3: CASSGRARDYQPQHF. The CDR3, as DNA: TGTGCCAGCAGTGGCCGGGCCAGGGATTATCAGCCCCAGCATTTT.

CDR3 region: CASQTIRAGLNTGELFF. Here the CDR3 DNA reads TGTGCCAGCCAAACCATTCGGGCAGGACTGAACACCGGGGAGCTGTTTTTT. The V call is TRBV27, the J call TRBJ2-2; tentatively, D is TRBD2 (5 bases). In germline, CDR1 is MNHEY, CDR2 SMNVEV (reference sequence). The CDR3 extends over 17 amino acids. Trimming took 8 bases from V and 1 from J, leaving 20 bases between them.

The chain couples TRBV28 to TRBJ1-2; no definite D call. This CDR3 comprises 13 residues. Trimming cost V 6 bases and J 4 bases, with 12 bases left between them. Germline CDR1 and CDR2: MDHEN and SYDVKM. CDR3 sequence reads: CASRPPTGYGYTF. The CDR3 DNA reads TGTGCCAGCAGGCCGCCGACCGGCTATGGCTACACCTTC.

V is TRBV5-1 and J is TRBJ1-1, with TRBD1 as a possible D gene (6 bases). The V and J ends lost 3 bases and 6 bases respectively, with 15 bases between them. Germline CDR1 reads SGHRS; CDR2 reads YFSETQ. The CDR3 runs to 14 residues. The CDR3 protein is CASSSRGRVSEAFF. The DNA for the CDR3 is TGCGCCAGCAGCTCTCGGGGGCGCGTCTCTGAAGCTTTCTTT.

A remark on this clone: This sample also contains other DNA sequences that code for the same CDR3. The gene calls are TRBV5-1 and TRBJ1-1; tentative D call: TRBD1 (5 bases). V was shortened by 0 bases and J by 4 bases, with 10 bases between the two germline ends. CDR1 and CDR2 (germline): SGHRS, YFSETQ. This CDR3 contains 14 residues. Written as DNA, the CDR3 is TGCGCCAGCAGCTTGGGGGCTCAGGGCACTGAAGCTTTCTTT. This gives the protein CASSLGAQGTEAFF.

V usage is TRBV19 and J usage is TRBJ2-1; TRBD2 might be the D (6 bases). The germline gives CDR1 LNHDA, CDR2 SQIVND (reference sequence). This CDR3 has 16 residues. V was clipped by 4 bases and J by 0 bases, with 13 bases between them. CDR3 bases: TGTGCCAGTAGTACCTTAGCGGCGAGCTCCTACAATGAGCAGTTCTTC. It yields the protein CASSTLAASSYNEQFF.

The V and J genes are TRBV4-2 and TRBJ2-6; 8 nucleotides match TRBD2. CDR3 length: 17 amino acids. J lost 0 bases, V lost 1 base, and 2 bases had no gene match. Germline V gives CDR1 LGHNA, CDR2 YNFKEQ. In nucleotides, the CDR3 is TGTGCCAGCAGCCAAGGGACTAGCAGCTCTGGGGCCAACGTCCTGACTTTC. Translating it yields CASSQGTSSSGANVLTF.

The chain links TRBV19 to TRBJ2-2; D unclear. The CDR3 contains 13 residues. Germline-derived CDR1 and CDR2 are LNHDA and SQIVND (reference sequence). V lost 3 bases and J 8 bases, leaving 10 bases between the germline ends. The CDR3 is CASSIYPPGELFF. The CDR3 coding sequence is TGTGCCAGTAGTATTTACCCACCGGGGGAGCTGTTTTTT.